This T cell receptor (beta chain) was recorded in a study of blood T cell repertoires in COVID-19. Background on the study: In each case, the material was cDNA or gDNA derived from T cells, B-cell-depleted T cells, or PBMCs.

Authors' processing steps: Counts of nucleated cells, estimated from reference gene primer amplification, were obtained. The protocol was immunoSEQ multiplex PCR, while the TCRdb copy is restricted to in-frame clones and leaves out a portion. The DNA gave D and trimming, while V, J and clone size come from that table. The sample yields tens of thousands of clones, roughly 80% seen once. The CDR3 has 14 amino acids. Germline loops: CDR1 ENHRY, CDR2 SYGVKD. Between the trimmed V and J ends, which lost 3 bases and 3 bases, there was a span of 11 bases. The sample consisted of peripheral blood. This sequence was found in a woman older than 75 with acute or convalescent COVID-19. V gene TRBV10-3 combines with J gene TRBJ1-2, with D unclear. CDR3 coding DNA: TGTGCCATCAGTGAACAACTGGGAGACTATGGCTACACCTTC. This translates into CAISEQLGDYGYTF.